This T cell receptor beta chain was profiled in a study of early T cells in non-severe SARS-CoV-2 infection. Each CDR3 protein is one row after TCRdb ran MiXCR on the 5' RACE reads. The sample holds tens of thousands of distinct CDR3 sequences, around 5.6% seen once. This clonotype has at least ten counts. V lost 6 bases to trimming and J lost 6 bases, with 15 bases between them. This CDR3 contains 15 residues. The germline gives CDR1 MNHEY, CDR2 SVGAGI. The rearrangement uses TRBV6-5 and TRBJ1-6, with D possibly TRBD1 on 6 matching bases. The sequenced sample consisted of whole blood. The TCR comes from an adult who was a healthcare worker with PCR-confirmed SARS-CoV-2 infection or an uninfected control (not recorded which). The CDR3 spells CASRSSDRPNSPLHF. Here the CDR3 DNA reads TGTGCCAGCAGGTCGAGCGACAGGCCTAATTCACCCCTCCACTTT.